Here is one TCR beta chain with its context. It has no known antigen specificity. There are no base qualities to consult, and no much larger clone falls within one base. Library method: the immunoSEQ multiplex PCR assay. TCRdb holds this immuneACCESS table with in-frame rearrangements only. Some clones are missing; in checked studies, unresolved V genes explain under half, and the rest has no known cause. The sample table records about 82,000 clones; roughly 95% of these occur just once. The ten biggest clones cover about 0.41% of the sample. The sample belongs to a study of technical replicates of blood from a few donors (dated by TCRdb to the late 2010s). V is pruned by 1 base and J by 3 bases, leaving 7 bases of the junction without a gene match. From a lookup of the germline V gene, CDR1 and CDR2 are LGHNA and YSLEER. The CDR3 covers 17 residues, taking in both the cysteine and the phenylalanine. Only the CDR3 part of the read is kept: 51 bases, read in frame from the first base.

The material sequenced was T cells isolated from PBMCs. This TCR was sampled from a human donor in good health. The chain uses TRBV4-3 and TRBJ2-1; 9 central nucleotides agree with TRBD2. Here is the DNA: TGCGCCAGCAGCCAAGTGTGGACTAGCGCTGGCTACAATGAGCAGTTCTTC. Translated, this gives CASSQVWTSAGYNEQFF.